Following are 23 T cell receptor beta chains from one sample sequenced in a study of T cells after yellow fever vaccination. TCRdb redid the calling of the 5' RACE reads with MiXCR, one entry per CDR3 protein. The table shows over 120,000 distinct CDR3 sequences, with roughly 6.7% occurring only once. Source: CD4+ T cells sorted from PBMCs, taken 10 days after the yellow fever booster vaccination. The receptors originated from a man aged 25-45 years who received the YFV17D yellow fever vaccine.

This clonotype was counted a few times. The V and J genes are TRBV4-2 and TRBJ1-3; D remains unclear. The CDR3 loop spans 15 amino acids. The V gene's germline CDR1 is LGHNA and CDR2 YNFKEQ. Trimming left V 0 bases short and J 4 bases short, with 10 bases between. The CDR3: CASSQDRIAGNTIYF. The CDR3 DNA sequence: TGTGCCAGCAGCCAAGATCGTATAGCAGGAAACACCATATATTTT.

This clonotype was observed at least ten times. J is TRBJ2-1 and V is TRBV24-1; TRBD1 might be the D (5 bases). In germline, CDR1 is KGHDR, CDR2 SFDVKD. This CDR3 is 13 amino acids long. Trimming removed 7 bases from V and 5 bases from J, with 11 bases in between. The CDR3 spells CATSKTVDNEQFF. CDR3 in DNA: TGTGCCACCAGCAAGACAGTAGACAATGAGCAGTTCTTC.

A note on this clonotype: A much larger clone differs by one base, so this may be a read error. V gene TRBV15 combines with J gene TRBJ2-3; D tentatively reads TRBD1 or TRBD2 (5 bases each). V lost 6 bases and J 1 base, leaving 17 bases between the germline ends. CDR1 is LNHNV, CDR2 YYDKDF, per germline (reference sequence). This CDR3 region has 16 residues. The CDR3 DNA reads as TGTGCCACCAGGATAGACAGACTAACGCGCACAGATACGCAGTATTTT. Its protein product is CATRIDRLTRTDTQYF.

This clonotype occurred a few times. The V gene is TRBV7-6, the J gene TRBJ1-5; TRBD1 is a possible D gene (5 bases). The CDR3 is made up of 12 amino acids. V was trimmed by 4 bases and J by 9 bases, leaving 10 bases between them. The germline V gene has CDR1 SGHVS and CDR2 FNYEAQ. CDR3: CASSSPGRPQHF. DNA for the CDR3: TGTGCCAGCAGCTCCCCGGGGCGGCCCCAGCATTTT.

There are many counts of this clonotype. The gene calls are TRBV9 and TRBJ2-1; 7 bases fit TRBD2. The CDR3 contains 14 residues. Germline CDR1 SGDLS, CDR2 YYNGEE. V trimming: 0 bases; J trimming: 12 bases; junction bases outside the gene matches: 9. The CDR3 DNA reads TGTGCCAGCAGCGTAGGCCCAGCGGGAAGGGGGCAGTTCTTC. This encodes CASSVGPAGRGQFF.

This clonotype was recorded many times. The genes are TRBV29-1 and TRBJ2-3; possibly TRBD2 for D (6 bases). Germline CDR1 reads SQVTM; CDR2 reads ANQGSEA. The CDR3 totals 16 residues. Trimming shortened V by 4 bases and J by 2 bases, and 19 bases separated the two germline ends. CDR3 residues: CSVAPFSSAYTDTQYF. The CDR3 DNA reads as TGCAGCGTTGCCCCCTTTTCTAGCGCCTACACAGATACGCAGTATTTT.

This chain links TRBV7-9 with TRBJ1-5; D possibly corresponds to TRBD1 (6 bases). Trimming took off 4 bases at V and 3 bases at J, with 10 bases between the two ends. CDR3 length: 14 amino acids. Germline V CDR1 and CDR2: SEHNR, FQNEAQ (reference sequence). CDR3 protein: CASSSGTNNQPQHF. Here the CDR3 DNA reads TGTGCCAGCAGCTCCGGGACAAACAATCAGCCCCAGCATTTT. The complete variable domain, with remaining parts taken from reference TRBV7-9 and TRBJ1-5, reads DTGVSQNPRHKITKRGQNVTFRCDPISEHNRLYWYRQTLGQGPEFLTYFQNEAQLEKSRLLSDRFSAERPKGSFSTLEIQRTEQGDSAMYLCASSSGTNNQPQHFGDGTRLSIL.

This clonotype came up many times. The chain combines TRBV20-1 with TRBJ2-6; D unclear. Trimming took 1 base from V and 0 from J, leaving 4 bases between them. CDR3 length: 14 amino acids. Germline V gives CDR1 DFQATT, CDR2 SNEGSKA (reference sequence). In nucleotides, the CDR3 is TGCAGTGCTAGAGGGAGCTCTGGGGCCAACGTCCTGACTTTC. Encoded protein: CSARGSSGANVLTF.

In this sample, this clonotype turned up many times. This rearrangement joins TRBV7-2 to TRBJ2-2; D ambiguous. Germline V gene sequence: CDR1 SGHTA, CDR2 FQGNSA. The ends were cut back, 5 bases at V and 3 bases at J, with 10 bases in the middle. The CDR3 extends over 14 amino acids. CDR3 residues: CASSPLWDTGELFF. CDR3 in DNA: TGTGCCAGCAGCCCTCTCTGGGACACCGGGGAGCTGTTTTTT.

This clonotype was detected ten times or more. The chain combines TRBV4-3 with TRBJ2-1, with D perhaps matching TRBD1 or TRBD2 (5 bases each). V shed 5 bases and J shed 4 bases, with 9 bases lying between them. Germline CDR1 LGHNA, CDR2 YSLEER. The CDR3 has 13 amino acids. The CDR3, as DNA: TGCGCCAGCAGCGGGACCCGGTACAATGAGCAGTTCTTC. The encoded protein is CASSGTRYNEQFF.

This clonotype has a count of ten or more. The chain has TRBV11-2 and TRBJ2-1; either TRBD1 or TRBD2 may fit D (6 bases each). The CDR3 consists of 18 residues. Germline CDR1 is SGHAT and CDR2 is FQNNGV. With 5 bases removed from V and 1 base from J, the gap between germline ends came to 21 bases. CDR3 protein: CASSRRGTGTASYNEQFF. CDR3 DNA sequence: TGTGCCAGCAGCCGAAGGGGTACAGGGACTGCATCCTACAATGAGCAGTTCTTC.

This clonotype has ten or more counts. The CDR3, as DNA: TGTGCCAGCAGTCAGGGGACCTACACTGAAGCTTTCTTT. Encoded protein: CASSQGTYTEAFF. The chain couples TRBV12-3 or TRBV12-4 to TRBJ1-1; D is possibly TRBD1 (6 bases). The CDR3 extends over 13 amino acids. The germline V and J ends were trimmed by 5 bases and 3 bases, with 10 bases remaining between them.

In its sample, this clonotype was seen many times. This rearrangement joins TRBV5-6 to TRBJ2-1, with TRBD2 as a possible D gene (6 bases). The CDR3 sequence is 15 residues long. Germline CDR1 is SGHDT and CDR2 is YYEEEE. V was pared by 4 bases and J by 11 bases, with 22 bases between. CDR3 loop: CASSAGTPAPGKQFF. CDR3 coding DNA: TGTGCCAGCAGCGCCGGGACTCCCGCCCCCGGTAAGCAGTTCTTC.

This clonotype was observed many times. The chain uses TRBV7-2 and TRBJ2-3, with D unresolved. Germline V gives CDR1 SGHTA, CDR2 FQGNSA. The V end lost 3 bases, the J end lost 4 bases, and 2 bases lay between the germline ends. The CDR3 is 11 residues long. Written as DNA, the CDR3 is TGTGCCAGCAGCTTCTCAGATACGCAGTATTTT. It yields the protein CASSFSDTQYF.

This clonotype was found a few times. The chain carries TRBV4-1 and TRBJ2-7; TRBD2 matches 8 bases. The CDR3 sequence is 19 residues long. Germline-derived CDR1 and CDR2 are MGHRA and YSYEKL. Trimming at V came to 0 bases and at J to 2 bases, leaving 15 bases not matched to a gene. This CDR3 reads CASSQDREVAGGPPYEQYF. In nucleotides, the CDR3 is TGCGCCAGCAGCCAAGATAGGGAGGTGGCGGGAGGACCCCCCTACGAGCAGTACTTC.

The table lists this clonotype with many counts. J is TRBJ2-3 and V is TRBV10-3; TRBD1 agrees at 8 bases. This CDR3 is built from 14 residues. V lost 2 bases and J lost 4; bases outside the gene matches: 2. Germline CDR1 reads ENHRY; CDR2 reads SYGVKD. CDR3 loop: CAISEQGAADTQYF. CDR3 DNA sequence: TGTGCCATCAGTGAGCAGGGGGCTGCAGATACGCAGTATTTT.

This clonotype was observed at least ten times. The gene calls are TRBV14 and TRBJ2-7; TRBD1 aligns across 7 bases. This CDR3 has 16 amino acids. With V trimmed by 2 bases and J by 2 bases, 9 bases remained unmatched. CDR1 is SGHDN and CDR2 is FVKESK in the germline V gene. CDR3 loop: CASSQHPGTAAYEQYF. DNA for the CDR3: TGTGCCAGCAGCCAACACCCCGGGACAGCCGCCTACGAGCAGTACTTC.

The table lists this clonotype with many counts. The CDR3 region has the DNA TGTGCCAGCCGCAGCGGGAGGGGGAATGAGCAGTTCTTC. This gives the protein CASRSGRGNEQFF. This chain joins TRBV4-2 and TRBJ2-1, with 10 bases aligning to TRBD2. The CDR3 consists of 13 residues. With V trimmed by 8 bases and J by 7 bases, 5 bases remained unmatched. Germline V gives CDR1 LGHNA, CDR2 YNFKEQ.

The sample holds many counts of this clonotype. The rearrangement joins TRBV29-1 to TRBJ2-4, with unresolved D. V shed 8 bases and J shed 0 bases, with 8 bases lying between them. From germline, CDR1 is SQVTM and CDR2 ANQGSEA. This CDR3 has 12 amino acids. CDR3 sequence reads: CSNLLAKNIQYF. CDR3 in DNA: TGCAGCAACCTATTAGCCAAAAACATTCAGTACTTC.

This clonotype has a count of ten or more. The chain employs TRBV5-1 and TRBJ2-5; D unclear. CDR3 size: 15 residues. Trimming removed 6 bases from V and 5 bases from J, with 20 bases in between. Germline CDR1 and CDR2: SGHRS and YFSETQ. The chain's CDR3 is CASKSMTTARETQYF. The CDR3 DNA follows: TGCGCCAGCAAGTCGATGACGACGGCGCGGGAGACCCAGTACTTC.

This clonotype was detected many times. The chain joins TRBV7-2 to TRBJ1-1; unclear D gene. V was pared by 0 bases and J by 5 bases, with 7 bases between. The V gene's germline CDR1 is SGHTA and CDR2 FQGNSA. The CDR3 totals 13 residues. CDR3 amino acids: CASSLAPSTEAFF. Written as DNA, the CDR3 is TGTGCCAGCAGCTTAGCGCCATCGACTGAAGCTTTCTTT. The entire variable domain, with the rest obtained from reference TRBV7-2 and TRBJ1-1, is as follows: GAGVSQSPSNKVTEKGKDVELRCDPISGHTALYWYRQSLGQGLEFLIYFQGNSAPDKSGLPSDRFSAERTGGSVSTLTIQRTQQEDSAVYLCASSLAPSTEAFFGQGTRLTVV.

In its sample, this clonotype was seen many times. The CDR3 reads CASSLPGPYEQYF. The CDR3 DNA reads as TGTGCCAGCAGCTTACCAGGGCCCTACGAGCAGTACTTC. The J gene is TRBJ2-7, the V gene TRBV7-2; possible D gene TRBD1, 5 bases. The CDR3 spans 13 residues. Germline values: CDR1 SGHTA, CDR2 FQGNSA. Trimming took 2 bases from V and 2 from J, leaving 7 bases between them.

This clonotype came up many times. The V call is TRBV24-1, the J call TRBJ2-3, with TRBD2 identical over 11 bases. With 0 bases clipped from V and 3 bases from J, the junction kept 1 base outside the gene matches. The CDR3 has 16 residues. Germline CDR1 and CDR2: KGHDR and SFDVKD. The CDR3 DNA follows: TGTGCCACCAGTGATTTGACTAGCGGGAGTACAGATACGCAGTATTTT. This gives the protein CATSDLTSGSTDTQYF.